The T cell receptor beta chain described here comes from a study of blood T cells in healthy people across ages. Sample-barcoded 5' priming and a J-beta primer mix drove a second PCR of roughly 6 to 12 cycles. Per sample, CDR3-containing paired-end reads numbered at least 2.5 million. TCRdb re-derived calls from the 5' RACE reads in MiXCR, one entry per CDR3 protein. The sample holds 600,000 to 900,000 distinct CDR3 sequences; roughly 24% are singletons and the top ten take 3%. Germline lookup yields CDR1 SGDLS and CDR2 YYNGEE. The CDR3 contains 16 residues. V lost 0 bases, J lost 0 bases, and 10 bases lay in between. The sample was also linked to a second study, of T cells of mothers and their children. That source adds: Donation was provided by three healthy Caucasian mothers along with their six children. Over 8.5 million TCR beta CDR3 reads were obtained from each mother, and about 3 million from each child.

Sequencing was performed on blood. This rearrangement joins TRBV9 to TRBJ2-4, with D tentatively TRBD2 (5 bases). The receptor was isolated from a boy aged 5-17 years in good health. The CDR3 reads CASSVDPGIAKNIQYF. Written as DNA, the CDR3 is TGTGCCAGCAGCGTAGATCCCGGGATAGCCAAAAACATTCAGTACTTC.